This T cell receptor (beta chain) was captured in a study of OX40 agonist ivuxolimab in advanced cancers. The method was immunoSEQ multiplex PCR; TCRdb's version includes in-frame clones alone and lacks a portion of them. The sample yields some 90,000 clones, under 95% seen once. CDR3 length: 15 residues. The germline gives CDR1 LNHDA, CDR2 SQIVND (reference sequence). Trimming took off 3 bases at V and 5 bases at J, with 17 bases between the two ends. The material was CD4+ or CD8+ T cells sorted from blood, obtained in a trial of the OX40 agonist ivuxolimab. The source is an adult with an advanced solid tumor such as melanoma, head and neck, liver or kidney cancer. The chain uses TRBV19 and TRBJ2-7; D remains ambiguous. The CDR3 sequence is CASSISLQGRNEQYF. CDR3 DNA: TGTGCCAGTAGTATTTCTCTTCAAGGGCGCAACGAGCAGTACTTC.